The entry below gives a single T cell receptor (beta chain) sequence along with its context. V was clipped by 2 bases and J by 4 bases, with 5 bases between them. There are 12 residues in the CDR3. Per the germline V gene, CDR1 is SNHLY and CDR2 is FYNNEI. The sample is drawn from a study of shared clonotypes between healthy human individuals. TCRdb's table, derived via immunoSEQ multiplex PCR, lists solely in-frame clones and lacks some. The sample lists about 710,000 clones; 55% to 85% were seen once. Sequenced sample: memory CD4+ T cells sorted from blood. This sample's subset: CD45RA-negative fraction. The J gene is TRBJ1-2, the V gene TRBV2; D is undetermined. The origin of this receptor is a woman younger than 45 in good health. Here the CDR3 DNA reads TGTGCCAGCAGTGAAACCCCCTATGGCTACACCTTC. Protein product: CASSETPYGYTF.